These 21 T cell receptor beta chains share one sample of origin, sequenced in a study of CD8 T cells in Susac syndrome. Random hexamers primed reverse transcription of about 0.5 to 1 ug RNA. TCRdb reprocessed the immunoSEQ multiplex PCR reads with MiXCR, giving one entry per CDR3 protein. The table lists 69,000 or so distinct CDR3 sequences, 85% to 95% of them singletons, with roughly 0.24% in the top ten. Source material: CD8+ T cells from PBMCs. These receptors all come from a human donor in good health.

This clonotype showed up just once. V gene TRBV29-1 combines with J gene TRBJ2-5; D remains ambiguous. The CDR3 contains 12 residues. V was trimmed by 7 bases and J by 4 bases, leaving 13 bases between them. In germline, CDR1 is SQVTM, CDR2 ANQGSEA. The DNA of the CDR3 is TGCAGCGCCTGGGGTTTGGCAGAGACCCAGTACTTC. Protein product: CSAWGLAETQYF. The whole variable domain, filled in from reference TRBV29-1 and TRBJ2-5, reads SAVISQKPSRDICQRGTSLTIQCQVDSQVTMMFWYRQQPGQSLTLIATANQGSEATYESGFVIDKFPISRPNLTFSTLTVSNMSPEDSSIYLCSAWGLAETQYFGPGTRLLVL.

Worth noting for this clonotype: The germline gene is not matched at one end of the junction; a read error may be the cause. The chain has TRBV9 and TRBJ2-1; D uncertain. Germline CDR1 and CDR2: SGDLS and YYNGEE. This CDR3 is built from 8 residues. CDR3 DNA sequence: TGTGCCAGCAGCGACCAAAGCTTC. It codes for CASSDQSF.

This clonotype was seen only once. The gene calls are TRBV5-1 and TRBJ2-2; D may be TRBD1 (5 bases). This CDR3 is 16 amino acids long. Germline CDR1 and CDR2: SGHRS and YFSETQ. Trimming stripped 4 bases from V and 1 base from J, with 14 bases between. CDR3 coding DNA: TGCGCCAGCAGCACAGACAGCCACTTGAACACCGGGGAGCTGTTTTTT. It translates to CASSTDSHLNTGELFF.

The J gene is TRBJ1-1, the V gene TRBV6-6; the D is unclear. CDR3 size: 15 residues. CDR1 is MNHNY and CDR2 is SVGAGI in the germline V gene (reference sequence). V lost 6 bases and J lost 2, with 16 bases in between. CDR3 sequence reads: CASSPQSGFNTEAFF. CDR3 DNA sequence: TGTGCCAGCAGCCCTCAAAGTGGGTTCAACACTGAAGCTTTCTTT.

The chain is built from TRBV5-6 and TRBJ2-5, with D perhaps matching TRBD1 (6 bases). V shed 0 bases and J shed 5 bases, with 11 bases lying between them. CDR1 is SGHDT, CDR2 YYEEEE, per germline. The CDR3 loop spans 14 amino acids. CDR3 sequence (DNA): TGTGCCAGCAGCTTGGGACAGGACTGGGAGACCCAGTACTTC. It yields the protein CASSLGQDWETQYF.

The J gene is TRBJ2-5, the V gene TRBV7-9, with D tentatively TRBD1 or TRBD2 (5 bases each). Looked up from germline, CDR1 is SEHNR and CDR2 is FQNEAQ (reference sequence). V lost 5 bases to trimming and J lost 4 bases, with 14 bases between them. This CDR3 region has 14 residues. The CDR3 loop reads CASSRRDGRETQYF. CDR3 DNA: TGTGCCAGCAGCCGAAGGGACGGTAGAGAGACCCAGTACTTC.

This clonotype was counted once. The rearrangement joins TRBV7-9 to TRBJ1-5; TRBD1 might be the D (5 bases). The germline gives CDR1 SEHNR, CDR2 FQNEAQ (reference sequence). CDR3 length: 14 residues. V lost 3 bases, J lost 8 bases, and 14 bases lay in between. CDR3 sequence (DNA): TGTGCCAGCAGCTTTGGCGGGGGATTGGAGCCCCAGCATTTT. Translating gives CASSFGGGLEPQHF.

V is TRBV7-9 and J is TRBJ2-7, with 7 bases matching TRBD1. Germline V gene lookup returns CDR1 SEHNR and CDR2 FQNEAQ (reference sequence). V lost 5 bases to trimming and J lost 4 bases; unmatched junction nucleotides: 11. The CDR3 is 15 residues long. Here the CDR3 DNA reads TGTGCCAGCAGCGCATCCGACAGGGTCAGATACGAGCAGTACTTC. Its protein is CASSASDRVRYEQYF.

This clonotype was counted between two and nine times. The V gene is TRBV24-1, the J gene TRBJ1-2, with D unresolved. Per the germline V gene, CDR1 is KGHDR and CDR2 is SFDVKD. The CDR3 has 12 amino acids. V lost 3 bases and J lost 8, with 9 bases in between. The CDR3 protein is CATSDIGMGYTF. The CDR3 DNA reads TGTGCCACCAGTGATATCGGGATGGGCTACACCTTC.

V is TRBV5-1 and J is TRBJ2-7, with 8 bases fitting TRBD2. The junction had 9 bases not matched to a gene; V was cut back by 4 bases and J by 3 bases. The germline gives CDR1 SGHRS, CDR2 YFSETQ. The CDR3 contains 15 residues. The CDR3 here is CASSPGRGSFYEQYV. The CDR3 coding sequence is TGCGCCAGCAGCCCCGGGAGGGGGTCCTTCTACGAGCAGTACGTC.

The chain combines TRBV20-1 with TRBJ1-5; TRBD1 agrees at 9 bases. Germline trimming cut 0 bases from V and 4 bases from J; bases unmatched to any gene: 13. Germline V gene data show CDR1 as DFQATT and CDR2 as SNEGSKA (reference sequence). The CDR3 is 18 amino acids. The CDR3 spells CSAREPTKRTGVNQPQHF. CDR3 in DNA: TGCAGTGCTAGAGAGCCCACCAAAAGGACAGGGGTGAATCAGCCCCAGCATTTT.

This chain links TRBV5-1 with TRBJ2-3, with D unclear. Germline loops: CDR1 SGHRS, CDR2 YFSETQ. This CDR3 is built from 12 residues. V lost 0 bases and J 5 bases, leaving 4 bases between the germline ends. CDR3 protein: CASSLARDTQYF. CDR3 nucleotides: TGCGCCAGCAGCTTGGCAAGAGATACGCAGTATTTT.

This chain uses TRBV6-5 with TRBJ2-1; 12 positions match TRBD2. V shed 6 bases, J shed 9 bases, and the junction held 6 bases outside the gene matches. Germline lookup yields CDR1 MNHEY and CDR2 SVGAGI. This CDR3 is 14 amino acids long. CDR3 coding DNA: TGTGCCAGCAGGTTAACTAGCGGGGGGAGTGAGCAGTTCTTC. Residues: CASRLTSGGSEQFF.

This rearrangement joins TRBV29-1 to TRBJ2-5, with D perhaps matching TRBD2 (5 bases). The germline gives CDR1 SQVTM, CDR2 ANQGSEA. V was cut by 4 bases and J by 2 bases, with 11 bases left in between. This CDR3 contains 13 residues. CDR3 bases: TGCAGCGTTGCCGGGGAGCTACAAGAGACCCAGTACTTC. Translation: CSVAGELQETQYF.

This clonotype was counted a single time. The chain joins TRBV27 to TRBJ2-7; D is perhaps TRBD1 or TRBD2 (5 bases each). Germline-derived CDR1 and CDR2 are MNHEY and SMNVEV (reference sequence). Deletions cut 0 bases from V and 3 bases from J, with 15 bases between. The CDR3 runs 16 residues. As DNA, the CDR3 is TGTGCCAGCAGTTTATCGGGGGAAAGCGCTTACTACGAGCAGTACTTC. Protein sequence: CASSLSGESAYYEQYF.

The gene calls are TRBV7-6 and TRBJ2-5; weak D call: TRBD1 (6 bases). Germline V gene sequence: CDR1 SGHVS, CDR2 FNYEAQ. Trimming removed 2 bases from V and 4 bases from J, with 14 bases in between. This CDR3 comprises 15 residues. The DNA for the CDR3 is TGTGCCAGCAGCTTAAGGGGACAAGGGGGAGAGACCCAGTACTTC. Amino acid sequence: CASSLRGQGGETQYF.

The J gene is TRBJ2-7, the V gene TRBV6-2 or TRBV6-3; perhaps TRBD1 as D (6 bases). Trimming took 4 bases from V and 7 from J, leaving 26 bases between them. The CDR3 extends over 17 amino acids. Germline V gene sequence: CDR1 MNHEY, CDR2 SVGEGT. CDR3 bases: TGTGCCAGCAGTTTCCCGGGACACCTTTCCCCTCTGGAGGAGCAGTACGTC. This translates into CASSFPGHLSPLEEQYV.

The chain uses TRBV7-2 and TRBJ1-2; D is ambiguous. The V gene's germline CDR1 is SGHTA and CDR2 FQGNSA. There are 14 residues in the CDR3. The V gene lost 5 bases and the J gene lost 6 bases, with 16 bases spanning the gap. CDR3 nucleotides: TGTGCCAGCAGCCTCGATGGACGAGTGGATGGCTACACCTTC. Translation gives CASSLDGRVDGYTF.

The chain recombines TRBV2 with TRBJ1-1, with D hard to call. The CDR3 is made up of 12 amino acids. Germline lookup yields CDR1 SNHLY and CDR2 FYNNEI. Trimming removed 6 bases at V and 4 bases at J, with 9 bases between. Here the CDR3 DNA reads TGTGCCAGCAGCGGTGGAAGCACTGAAGCTTTCTTT. As protein: CASSGGSTEAFF. The variable domain in full, completed from reference TRBV2 and TRBJ1-1, reads EPEVTQTPSHQVTQMGQEVILRCVPISNHLYFYWYRQILGQKVEFLVSFYNNEISEKSEIFDDQFSVERPDGSNFTLKIRSTKLEDSAMYFCASSGGSTEAFFGQGTRLTVV.

The CDR3 spells CASSQAGTGTYNEQFF. The CDR3 bases are TGCGCCAGCAGCCAAGCCGGGACAGGGACCTACAATGAGCAGTTCTTC. The V call is TRBV4-1, the J call TRBJ2-1; 9 bases line up with TRBD1. Trimming cost V 1 base and J 2 bases; bases outside gene matches: 3. Germline-derived CDR1 and CDR2 are MGHRA and YSYEKL. The CDR3 covers 16 residues.

The chain combines TRBV13 with TRBJ2-7; TRBD2 matches 7 bases. Germline values: CDR1 PRHDT, CDR2 FYEKMQ (reference sequence). Trimming at V came to 8 bases and at J to 7 bases, leaving 23 bases not matched to a gene. The CDR3 loop spans 17 amino acids. The CDR3 coding sequence is TGTGCCAGCGGCGGCTCGGGAGGCGGGGGACCCCTCTGGGAGCAGTACTTC. The encoded protein is CASGGSGGGGPLWEQYF.